The rows below give T cell receptor beta chains drawn from one sample of a study of T cell responses to AZD1222 COVID-19 vaccine. This table comes from immunoSEQ multiplex PCR, and its TCRdb copy is limited to in-frame clones, with some not included. The sample lists some 130,000 clones, around 87% occurring once. Sample: peripheral blood, taken 28 days after the second AZD1222 dose. The receptor set was obtained from an adult who received the AZD1222 COVID-19 vaccine. CDR3s include the opening cysteine and the closing phenylalanine or tryptophan. D genes are given only for firm matches. Rows may omit the clone size; those that give it use once, few, many or a size class.

j_gene,abundance,d_gene,v_gene,CDR3nt,CDR3aa
TRBJ1-1,.,.,TRBV28,TGTGCCAGCAGTTTATTCCGGGTTCAGAACACTGAAGCTTTCTTT,CASSLFRVQNTEAFF
TRBJ2-5,.,TRBD1,TRBV7-2,TGTGCCAGCAGCTTTCAGACAGGGCAAGAGACCCAGTACTTC,CASSFQTGQETQYF
TRBJ2-6,.,.,TRBV15,TGTGCCACCAGCAGAGAAGGGGCCGGGGCCAACGTCCTGACTTTC,CATSREGAGANVLTF
TRBJ1-1,.,.,TRBV18,TGTGCCAGCTCAGAAGGCACGAACACTGAAGCTTTCTTT,CASSEGTNTEAFF
TRBJ2-7,.,.,TRBV29-1,TGCAGCGTTTTACAGCGTAGCTCCTACGAGCAGTACTTC,CSVLQRSSYEQYF
TRBJ1-1,.,.,TRBV6-2/TRBV6-3,TGTGCCAGCAGTTACAGGATTAGGCAGAACACTGAAGCTTTCTTT,CASSYRIRQNTEAFF
TRBJ1-6,.,TRBD1,TRBV10-3,TGTGCCATCAGTCCCGGGACAGGGAAATCACCCCTCCACTTT,CAISPGTGKSPLHF
TRBJ1-6,.,.,TRBV4-3,TGCGCCAGCAGCCAATTGGGTTCGGCGTCTAATTCACCCCTCCACTTT,CASSQLGSASNSPLHF
TRBJ2-3,.,.,TRBV5-1,TGCGCCAGCAGAGACGGACTTCAAGGAAGCACAGATACGCAGTATTTT,CASRDGLQGSTDTQYF
TRBJ1-2,.,.,TRBV7-9,TGTGCCAGCAGCTACGCCCCCGGACAGGGCTACACCTTC,CASSYAPGQGYTF
TRBJ2-2,.,.,TRBV6-4,TGTGCCAGCAGTGATATTTACAGAAGGCCCGGGGAGCTGTTTTTT,CASSDIYRRPGELFF
TRBJ1-5,.,.,TRBV7-2,TGTGCCAGCAGCCAGATGGGGTTGAGCAATCAGCCCCAGCATTTT,CASSQMGLSNQPQHF
TRBJ2-2,.,.,TRBV11-3,TGTGCCAGCAGCTCGATTGGCACCGGGGAGCTGTTTTTT,CASSSIGTGELFF
TRBJ1-1,.,.,TRBV30,TGTGCCTGGAGGTTGGTTACTGAAGCTTTCTTT,CAWRLVTEAFF
TRBJ1-1,.,.,TRBV19,TGTGCCAGTAGTGGCGACCTTGAGAACACTGAAGCTTTCTTT,CASSGDLENTEAFF
TRBJ2-7,.,.,TRBV28,TGTGCCAGCATACAACAGGGTGAGCAGTACTTC,CASIQQGEQYF
TRBJ1-6,.,.,TRBV5-4,TGTGCCAGCAGCTTGGTGGGACGGAGTAATTCACCCCTCCACTTT,CASSLVGRSNSPLHF
TRBJ1-5,.,TRBD1,TRBV19,TGTGCCAGTAGTGTACAGGGGGCTGGCAATCAGCCCCAGCATTTT,CASSVQGAGNQPQHF
TRBJ2-4,once,.,TRBV7-9,TGTGCCAGCAGCTTTGCAGGGCTTGGGGCGGTAGCCAAAAACATTCAGTACTTC,CASSFAGLGAVAKNIQYF
TRBJ1-2,.,TRBD1,TRBV30,TGTGCCTGGAAAGTGACACAGGGGCCCTATGGCTACACCTTC,CAWKVTQGPYGYTF
TRBJ1-6,.,.,TRBV4-3,TGCGCCAGCAGCGGAGGGATTAATTCACCCCTCCACTTT,CASSGGINSPLHF
TRBJ2-1,.,TRBD1,TRBV6-5,TGTGCCAGCAGCATTACGGGGACAGGGGATCATGAGCAGTTCTTC,CASSITGTGDHEQFF